This TCR beta chain was recovered during a study of shared clonotypes between healthy human individuals. V lost 0 bases and J lost 3, with 18 bases in between. There are 17 residues in the CDR3. In germline, CDR1 is LNHNV, CDR2 YYDKDF (reference sequence). Repertoires were generated with immunoSEQ multiplex PCR, while TCRdb's copy carries only in-frame clones and drops some. The sample carries some 680,000 clones, 55% to 85% recorded once. The chain carries TRBV15 and TRBJ2-7; D is uncertain. The TCR comes from a woman aged 25 to 39 in good health. The sample was memory CD4+ T cells sorted from blood. As to subset: CD45RA-negative fraction. This CDR3 reads CATSRDGVRPLGYEQYF. DNA for the CDR3: TGTGCCACCAGCAGAGATGGAGTAAGGCCTCTCGGCTACGAGCAGTACTTC.